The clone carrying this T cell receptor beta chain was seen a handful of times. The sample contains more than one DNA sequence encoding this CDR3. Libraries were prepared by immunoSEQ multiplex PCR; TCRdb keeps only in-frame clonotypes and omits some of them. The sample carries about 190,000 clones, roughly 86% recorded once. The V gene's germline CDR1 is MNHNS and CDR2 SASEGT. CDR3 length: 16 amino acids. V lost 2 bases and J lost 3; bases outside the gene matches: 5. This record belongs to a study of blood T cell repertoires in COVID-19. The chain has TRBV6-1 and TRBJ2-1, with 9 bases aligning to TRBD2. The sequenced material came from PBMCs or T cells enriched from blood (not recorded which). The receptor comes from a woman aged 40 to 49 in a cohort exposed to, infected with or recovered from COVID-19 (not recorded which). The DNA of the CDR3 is TGTGCCAGCAGTGAATTGCCTAGCGGGGACTACAATGAGCAGTTCTTC. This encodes CASSELPSGDYNEQFF.